This TCR beta chain stems from a study of T cells in Graves' hyperthyroidism and ophthalmopathy. The germline CDR1 and CDR2 sequences are LNHDA and SQIVND (reference sequence). Trimming removed 9 bases from V and 1 base from J, with 18 bases in between. This CDR3 comprises 15 residues. From RNA transcripts, TCR beta CDR3 regions were amplified. When the TCR CDR3 underwent first-round RT-PCR, the HTBI primer set was used. TCRdb re-called the multiplex PCR reads with MiXCR, one entry per CDR3 protein. This table has hundreds of thousands of distinct CDR3 sequences, approximately 44% appearing once. Overall study results and limits: Clonotypes that were expanded in thyroid above 0.001 mostly appeared in blood too.

Details on this clonotype: Antigen specificity is unknown.

Sample: peripheral blood or thyroid tissue (not recorded which). The rearrangement joins TRBV19 to TRBJ2-5, with D possibly matching TRBD1 (5 bases). The sequence came from a woman younger than 30 with Graves' hyperthyroidism. CDR3 loop: CASSPSQGFQETQYF. The CDR3 nucleotides read TGTGCCAGCTCACCAAGTCAGGGATTCCAAGAGACCCAGTACTTC.